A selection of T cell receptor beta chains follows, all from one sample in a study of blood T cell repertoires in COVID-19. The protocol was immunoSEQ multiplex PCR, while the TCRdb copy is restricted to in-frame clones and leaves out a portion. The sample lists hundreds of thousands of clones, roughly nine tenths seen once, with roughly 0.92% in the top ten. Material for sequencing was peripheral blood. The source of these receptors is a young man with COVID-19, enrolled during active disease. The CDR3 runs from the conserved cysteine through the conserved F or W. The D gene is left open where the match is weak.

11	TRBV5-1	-	CASSNLNEQFF
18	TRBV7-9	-	CASSSTKGGGVFNSPLHF
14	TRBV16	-	CASSHPGQNYGYTF
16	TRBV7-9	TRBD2	CASSSFLAGSSYEQYF
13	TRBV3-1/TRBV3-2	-	CASSPRRDYGYTF
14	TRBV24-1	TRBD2	CATRANGGEDTQYF
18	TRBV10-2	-	CASSEFPDSPRGYSPLHF
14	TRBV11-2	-	CASSLTGRNTEAFF
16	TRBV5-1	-	CASSLAPGGNVEKLFF
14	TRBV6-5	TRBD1	CASSWGTENTEAFF
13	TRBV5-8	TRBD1	CASSLGQNYGYTF
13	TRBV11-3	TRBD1	CASSSGQDYEQYF
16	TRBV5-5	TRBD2	CASSRAGTSGYNEQFF
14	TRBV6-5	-	CASSYTNFRDTQYF
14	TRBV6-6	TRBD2	CASSYTGGQETQYF
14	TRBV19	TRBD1	CASSNTGGGYEQYF
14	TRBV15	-	CATSRGGVGNIQYF
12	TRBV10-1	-	CASSEIRNEQFF
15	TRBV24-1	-	CATSTAAGRGSEQFF
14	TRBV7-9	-	CASSLAQGYYGYTF
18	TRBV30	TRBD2	CAWSRGSSGRFGTDTQYF
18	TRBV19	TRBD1	CASSIEGTGSSGANVLTF
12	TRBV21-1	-	CAAIHIKGLVEF
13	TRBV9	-	CASSAPSSGEQYF
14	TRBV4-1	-	CASSQENYYNEQFF
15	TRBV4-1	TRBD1	CASSQDRQGAGEQFF
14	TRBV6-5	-	CASGGGARSSPLHF
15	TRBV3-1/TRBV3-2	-	CASSETGTSSYEQYF
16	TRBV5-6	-	CASSLADRPIGSPLHF
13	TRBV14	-	CASSQAGNYGYTF
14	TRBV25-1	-	CASSDPLYQETQYF
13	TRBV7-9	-	CASRQGLNYGYTF
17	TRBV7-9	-	CASSLRAGLVVTDTQYF
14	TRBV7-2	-	CASSQGAGANEQFF
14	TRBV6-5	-	CASGKRGQSYEQYF
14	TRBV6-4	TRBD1	CASSTGTGDYGYTF
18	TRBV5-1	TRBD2	CASSLGASGREGYNEQFF
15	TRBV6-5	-	CASSPGEGPGYGYTF
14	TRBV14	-	CASSQGARYTEAFF
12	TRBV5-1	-	CASSLQGSEQYF
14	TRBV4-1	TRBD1	CASSQLQGLGEQYF
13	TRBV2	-	CARQGKPTGELFF
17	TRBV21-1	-	CASRASGTSGSSKEQYF
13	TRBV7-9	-	CASSSVSGYEQYF
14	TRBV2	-	CASRERERVTEAFF
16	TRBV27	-	CASSLWSSGLPNEQFF
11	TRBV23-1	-	CASRLDSEAFF
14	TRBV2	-	CASRVNRDDQPQHF
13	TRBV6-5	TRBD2	CASSPQLAATQYF
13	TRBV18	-	CASSTVREDIQYF
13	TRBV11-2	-	CASSLGTAYEQYF
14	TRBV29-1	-	CSVDSLYTDNEQFF
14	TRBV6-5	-	CASSYRQGPYEQYF
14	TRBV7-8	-	CASSPGQFGSPLHF
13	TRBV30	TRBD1	CAGSSGQGYEQYF
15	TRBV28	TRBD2	CASSLTSGGQETQYF
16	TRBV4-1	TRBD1	CASSQGPGQGITEAFF
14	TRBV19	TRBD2	CASSDSSGSYEQYF
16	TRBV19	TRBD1	CASSTIRGTGVDEQFF
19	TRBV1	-	CTSSQDRSSGGISYNEQFF